This TCR beta chain comes out of a study of breast tumors, draining lymph nodes, adjacent tissues. Study-level results: The lymph node origin of tumor T cells was framed as consistent with a hypothesis, not demonstrated.

CDR3 size: 14 residues. Germline V gene sequence: CDR1 KGHSH, CDR2 LQKENI. One entry per CDR3 protein results from TCRdb running MiXCR on the multiplex PCR reads. The table has about 270,000 distinct CDR3 sequences, 30% seen once. The table lists this clonotype with a count of one. The antigen is undetermined. A read error may account for a junction end that differs from germline. Samples came from axillary lymph nodes draining the breast cancer. The chain is built from TRBV18 and TRBJ2-5; 7 bases fit TRBD2. The clonotype originates from a female donor with breast cancer. Some clones in this sample may be carry-over from other donors' samples. Specimen: axillary lymph node tissue. For the CDR3, the DNA is TGTGCCAGCTCACCGGGCCCGGGAGGAGAGACCCAGCACTTC. This encodes CASSPGPGGETQHF.